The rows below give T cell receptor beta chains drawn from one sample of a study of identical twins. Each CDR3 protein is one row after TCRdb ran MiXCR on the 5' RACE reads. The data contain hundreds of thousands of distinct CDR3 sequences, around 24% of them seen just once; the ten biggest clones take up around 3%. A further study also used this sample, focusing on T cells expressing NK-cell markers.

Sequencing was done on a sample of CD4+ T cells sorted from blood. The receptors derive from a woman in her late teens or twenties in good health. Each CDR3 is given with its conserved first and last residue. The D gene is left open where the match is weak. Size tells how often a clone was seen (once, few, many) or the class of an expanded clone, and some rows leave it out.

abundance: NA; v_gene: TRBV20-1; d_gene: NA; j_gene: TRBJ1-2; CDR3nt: TGCAGTGCTAGAGGTGACAGGAGTGGCTACACCTTC; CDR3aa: CSARGDRSGYTF
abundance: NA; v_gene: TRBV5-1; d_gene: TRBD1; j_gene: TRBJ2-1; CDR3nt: TGCGCCAGCAGTCCCGGGACAGGGGGGCATGAGCAGTTCTTC; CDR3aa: CASSPGTGGHEQFF
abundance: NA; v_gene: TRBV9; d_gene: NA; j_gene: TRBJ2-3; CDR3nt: TGTGCCAGCAGCGTAAGGCCCACAGATACGCAGTATTTT; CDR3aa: CASSVRPTDTQYF
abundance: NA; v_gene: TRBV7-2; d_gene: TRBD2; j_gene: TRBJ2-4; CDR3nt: TGTGCCAGCAGCATTAGCGGGGGGCGTGGGGTCATTCAGTACTTC; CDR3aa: CASSISGGRGVIQYF
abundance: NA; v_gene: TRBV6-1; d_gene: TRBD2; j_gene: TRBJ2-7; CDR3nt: TGTGCCAGCAGAGAAGCGGGGGGAAGCTCCTACGAGCAGTACTTC; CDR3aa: CASREAGGSSYEQYF
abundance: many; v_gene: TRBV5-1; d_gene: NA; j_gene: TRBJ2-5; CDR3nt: TGTGCCAGCAGCTTAACGGCAGAGACCCAGTACTTC; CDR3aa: CASSLTAETQYF
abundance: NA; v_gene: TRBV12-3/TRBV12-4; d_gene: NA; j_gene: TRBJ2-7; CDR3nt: TGTGCCAGCAGTTTCATCGTCCACGAGCAGTACTTC; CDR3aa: CASSFIVHEQYF
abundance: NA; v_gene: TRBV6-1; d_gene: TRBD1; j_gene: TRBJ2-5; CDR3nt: TGTGCCAGCAGGCACCGGGACAGGGGGTTGGAGACCCAGTACTTC; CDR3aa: CASRHRDRGLETQYF
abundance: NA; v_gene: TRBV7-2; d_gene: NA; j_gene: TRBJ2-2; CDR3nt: TGTGCCAGCAGCTTACTAGCGCCCTCGAACACCGGGGAGCTGTTTTTT; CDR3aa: CASSLLAPSNTGELFF
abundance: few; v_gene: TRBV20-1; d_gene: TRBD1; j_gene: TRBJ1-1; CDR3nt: TGCAGTGCTAGTTCCCACCGACAGGGGAGGGAAGCTTTCTTT; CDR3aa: CSASSHRQGREAFF
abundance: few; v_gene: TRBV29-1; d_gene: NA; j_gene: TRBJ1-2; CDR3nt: TGCAGCGTGGGGGCTTCATACTATGGCTACACCTTC; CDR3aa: CSVGASYYGYTF
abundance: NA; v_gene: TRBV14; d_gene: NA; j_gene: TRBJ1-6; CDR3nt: TGTGCCAGCAGCCAAGGACATTCACCCCTCCACTTT; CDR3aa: CASSQGHSPLHF
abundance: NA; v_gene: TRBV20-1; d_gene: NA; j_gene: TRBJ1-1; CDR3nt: TGCAGTGCTAGGGGACGGAGGGTGAACACTGAAGCTTTCTTT; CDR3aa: CSARGRRVNTEAFF
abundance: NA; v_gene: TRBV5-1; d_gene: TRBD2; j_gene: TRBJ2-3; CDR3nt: TGCGCCAGCAGCGCGGGGCGGGGGGTAGCAGATACGCAGTATTTT; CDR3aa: CASSAGRGVADTQYF
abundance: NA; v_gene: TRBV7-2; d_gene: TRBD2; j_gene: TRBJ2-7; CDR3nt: TGTGCCAGCAGCTTAACGGGGACTACGGGTCCCTACGAGCAGTACTTC; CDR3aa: CASSLTGTTGPYEQYF
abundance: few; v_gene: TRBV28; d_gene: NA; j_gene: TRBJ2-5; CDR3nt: TGTGCCAGCAGTTGGGGGGGGCAGACCCAGTACTTC; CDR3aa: CASSWGGQTQYF
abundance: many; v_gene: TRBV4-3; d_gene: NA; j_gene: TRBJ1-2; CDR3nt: TGCGCCAGCAGCCAAGGGACAAATGGTGGCTACACCTTC; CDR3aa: CASSQGTNGGYTF
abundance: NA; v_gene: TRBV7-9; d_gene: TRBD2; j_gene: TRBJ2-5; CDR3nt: TGTGCCAGCAGCGCTCTCGGGGGGGCCGTGAAGACCCAGTACTTC; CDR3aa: CASSALGGAVKTQYF
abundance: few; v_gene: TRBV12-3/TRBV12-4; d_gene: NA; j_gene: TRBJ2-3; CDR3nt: TGTGCCAGCAGGGGTAGTGTAGGGGCAGATACGCAGTATTTT; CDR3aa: CASRGSVGADTQYF
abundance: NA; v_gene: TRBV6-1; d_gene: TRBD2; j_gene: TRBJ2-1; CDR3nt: TGTGCCAGCAACATAGGGACTAGCCTATACAATGAGCAGTTCTTC; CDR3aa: CASNIGTSLYNEQFF
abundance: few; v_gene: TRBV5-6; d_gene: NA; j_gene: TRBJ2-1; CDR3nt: TGTGCCAGCAGCTTACGGAGGGCTCTCTACAATGAGCAGTTCTTC; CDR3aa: CASSLRRALYNEQFF
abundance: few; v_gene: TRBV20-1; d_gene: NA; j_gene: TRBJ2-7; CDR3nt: TGCAGTGCTAGCATATCCGGGGCTTACGAGCAGTACTTC; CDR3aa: CSASISGAYEQYF
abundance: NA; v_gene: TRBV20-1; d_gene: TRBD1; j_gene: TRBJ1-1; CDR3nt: TGCAGTGCTAGGGGGACAGCCCTGCAAGCTTTCTTT; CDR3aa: CSARGTALQAFF
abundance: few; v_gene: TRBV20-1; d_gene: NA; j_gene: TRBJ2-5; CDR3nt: TGCAGTGCTGGGGCCTCGGAGACCCAGTACTTC; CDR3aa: CSAGASETQYF
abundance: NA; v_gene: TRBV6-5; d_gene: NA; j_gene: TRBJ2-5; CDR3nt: TGTGCCAGCAGTTACCATACGACTAGTTACGACTTGGGGACCCAGTACTTC; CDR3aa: CASSYHTTSYDLGTQYF
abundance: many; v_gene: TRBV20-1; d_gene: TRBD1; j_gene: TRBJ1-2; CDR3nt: TGCAGTGCGAGGGACAGGGGTTTAGGAGACTATGGCTACACCTTC; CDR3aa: CSARDRGLGDYGYTF
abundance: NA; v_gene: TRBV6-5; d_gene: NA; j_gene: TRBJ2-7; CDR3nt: TGTGCCAGCAGTTACTCCGGGACTGCCTACTACGAGCAGTACTTC; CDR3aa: CASSYSGTAYYEQYF
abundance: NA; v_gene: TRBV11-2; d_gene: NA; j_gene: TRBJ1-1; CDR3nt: TGTGCCAGCAGCTTATCCACAGCCCGGGTGAACACTGAAGCTTTCTTT; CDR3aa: CASSLSTARVNTEAFF
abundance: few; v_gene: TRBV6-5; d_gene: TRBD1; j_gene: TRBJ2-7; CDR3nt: TGTGCCAGCAGTTACCGGGGACAGGGGACCTACGAGCAGTACTTC; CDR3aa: CASSYRGQGTYEQYF
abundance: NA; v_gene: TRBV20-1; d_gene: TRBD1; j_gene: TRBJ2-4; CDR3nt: TGCAGTGCTAGGAGACAGGGGAACATTCAGTACTTC; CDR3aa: CSARRQGNIQYF
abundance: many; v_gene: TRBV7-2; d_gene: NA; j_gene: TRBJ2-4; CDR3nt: TGTGCCAGCAGCTTAGAGGTCATTCAGTACTTC; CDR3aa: CASSLEVIQYF
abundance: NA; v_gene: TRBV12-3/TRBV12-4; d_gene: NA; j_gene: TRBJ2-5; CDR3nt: TGTGCCAGCAGTTTTCAGATTGCAGAGACCCAGTACTTC; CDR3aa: CASSFQIAETQYF
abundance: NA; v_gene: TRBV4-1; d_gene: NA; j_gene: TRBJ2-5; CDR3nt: TGCGCCAGCAGCCAAGACGGTGGAGGTCGGGAGACCCAGTACTTC; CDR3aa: CASSQDGGGRETQYF
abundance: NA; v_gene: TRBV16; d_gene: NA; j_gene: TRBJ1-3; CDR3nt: TGTGCCAGCAGCCAATCGAAGGGCGCAGGTCCCTCTGGAAACACCATATATTTT; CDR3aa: CASSQSKGAGPSGNTIYF
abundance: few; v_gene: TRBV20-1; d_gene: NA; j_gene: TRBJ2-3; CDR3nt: TGCAGTGCGGATCTGAACACAGATACGCAGTATTTT; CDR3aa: CSADLNTDTQYF
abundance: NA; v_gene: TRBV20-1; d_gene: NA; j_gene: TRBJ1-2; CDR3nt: TGCAGTGCTAAGTCGGGACAAAACTATGGCTACACCTTC; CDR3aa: CSAKSGQNYGYTF
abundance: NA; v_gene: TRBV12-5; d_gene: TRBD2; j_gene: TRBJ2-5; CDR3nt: TGTGCTAGTGGCCGGGGCGGGGGGGCCCAAGAGACCCAGTACTTC; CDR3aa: CASGRGGGAQETQYF
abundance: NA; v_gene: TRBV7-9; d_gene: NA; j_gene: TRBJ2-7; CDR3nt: TGTGCCAGCAGCCCCCCAACGGGGCGCCTCTACGAGCAGTACTTC; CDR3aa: CASSPPTGRLYEQYF
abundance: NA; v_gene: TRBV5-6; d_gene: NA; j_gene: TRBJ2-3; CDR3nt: TGTGCCAGCAGCCACAGGGATACGCAGTATTTT; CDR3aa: CASSHRDTQYF
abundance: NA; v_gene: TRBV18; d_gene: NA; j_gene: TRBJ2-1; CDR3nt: TGTGCCAGCTCACCAGGACAGCTCTACAATGAGCAGTTCTTC; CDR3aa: CASSPGQLYNEQFF
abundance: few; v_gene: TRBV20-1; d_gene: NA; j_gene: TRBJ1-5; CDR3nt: TGCAGTGCCCGTGATTCGGGGGGCGGTCAGCCCCAGCATTTT; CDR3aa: CSARDSGGGQPQHF
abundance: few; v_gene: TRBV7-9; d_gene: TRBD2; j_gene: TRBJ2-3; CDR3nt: TGTGCCAGCAGTCTAAGCGGGAGGCCAGATACGCAGTATTTT; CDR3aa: CASSLSGRPDTQYF
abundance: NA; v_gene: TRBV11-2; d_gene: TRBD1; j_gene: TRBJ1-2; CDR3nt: TGTGCCAGCAGCTTAGTCTCGGACAGGGCGAAAAACTATGGCTACACCTTC; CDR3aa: CASSLVSDRAKNYGYTF
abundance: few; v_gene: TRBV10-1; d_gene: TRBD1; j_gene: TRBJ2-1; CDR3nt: TGCGCCAGCAGTGCGCGCCCAGGGGGTGAGCAGTTCTTC; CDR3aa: CASSARPGGEQFF
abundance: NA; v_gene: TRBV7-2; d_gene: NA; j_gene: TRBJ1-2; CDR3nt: TGTGCCAGCAGCCCAAGAACGGGGGCGGACTATGGCTACACCTTC; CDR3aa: CASSPRTGADYGYTF
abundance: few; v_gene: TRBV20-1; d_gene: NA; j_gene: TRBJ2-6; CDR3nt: TGCAGTGCTAGAGATGTGGGGGCTGGGGCCAACGTCCTGACTTTC; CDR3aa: CSARDVGAGANVLTF
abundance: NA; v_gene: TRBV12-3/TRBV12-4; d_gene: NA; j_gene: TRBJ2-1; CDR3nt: TGTGCCAGCAGTTTAAGACGGGGAAGCGCAGCCAATGAGCAGTTCTTC; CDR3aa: CASSLRRGSAANEQFF
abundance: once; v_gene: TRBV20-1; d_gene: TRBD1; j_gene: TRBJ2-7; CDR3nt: TGCAGTGCTCTACGACAGGGCTACGAGCAGTACTTC; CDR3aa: CSALRQGYEQYF
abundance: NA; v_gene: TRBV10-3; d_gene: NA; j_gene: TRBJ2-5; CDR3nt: TGTGCCATCAGCCAATCTGAGACCCAGTACTTC; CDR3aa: CAISQSETQYF
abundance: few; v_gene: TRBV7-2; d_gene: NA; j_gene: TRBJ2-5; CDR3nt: TGTGCCAGCAGCTTATCCCCCGGGTGGGGGGAGACCCAGTACTTC; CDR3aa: CASSLSPGWGETQYF
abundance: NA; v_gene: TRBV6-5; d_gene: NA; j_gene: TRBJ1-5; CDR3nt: TGTGCCAGCAGTTACCTTTCGGGTAATCAGCCCCAGCATTTT; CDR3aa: CASSYLSGNQPQHF
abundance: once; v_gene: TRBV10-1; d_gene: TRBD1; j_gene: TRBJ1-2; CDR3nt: TGCGCCAGCAGTTCCGACAGGGACGGCTACACCTTC; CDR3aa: CASSSDRDGYTF
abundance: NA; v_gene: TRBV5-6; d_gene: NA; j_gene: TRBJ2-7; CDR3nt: TGTGCCAGCAGCTTGCCGGGGAAAGGTTTCGAGCAGTACTTC; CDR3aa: CASSLPGKGFEQYF